Below, 12 T cell receptor beta chains from the same sample are listed, as sequenced in a study of T-cell memory formation after mild COVID-19. Using its own MiXCR run on the 5' RACE reads, TCRdb lists one record per CDR3 protein. This sample has approximately 390,000 distinct CDR3 sequences; approximately 16% occur once, and the top ten carry around a fifth. The specimen sequenced was PBMCs or a T cell subset sorted from them (not recorded which). These receptors were collected from a man aged 18 to 29 who had mild COVID-19 (a few samples of this study predate the infection). Cell type and time point are not known.

This clonotype was detected a few times. This chain joins TRBV29-1 and TRBJ2-1; D may be TRBD1 or TRBD2 (5 bases each). The CDR3 extends over 13 amino acids. Germline values: CDR1 SQVTM, CDR2 ANQGSEA. Trimming pared 6 bases from V and 7 bases from J, leaving 16 bases between. In DNA, the CDR3 is TGCAGCGTCGAGTGGGGGTGGAGGAATGAGCAGTTCTTC. It codes for CSVEWGWRNEQFF.

This clonotype was detected a few times. The chain joins TRBV6-5 to TRBJ1-2; 7 bases fit TRBD1. This CDR3 has 15 residues. With 0 bases clipped from V and 4 bases from J, the junction kept 5 bases outside the gene matches. CDR1 is MNHEY and CDR2 is SVGAGI in the germline V gene. The CDR3 DNA sequence: TGTGCCAGCAGTTACTCGGACAGGCCCCCCTATGGCTACACCTTC. Translated, it gives CASSYSDRPPYGYTF.

The table lists this clonotype with a few counts. The chain recombines TRBV7-9 with TRBJ2-1, with D maybe TRBD2 (6 bases). The CDR3 runs to 16 residues. V lost 5 bases and J lost 3, with 17 bases in between. Germline V lookup: CDR1 SEHNR, CDR2 FQNEAQ (reference sequence). CDR3 DNA sequence: TGTGCCAGCAGCGCTCGGGGGTCGGCCTACTACAATGAGCAGTTCTTC. Translated, it gives CASSARGSAYYNEQFF.

This sequence joins TRBV7-9 and TRBJ1-2; 9 bases agree with TRBD1. The CDR3 is 13 residues long. V dropped 5 bases and J dropped 6; count of bases not matched to a gene: 4. Germline CDR1 reads SEHNR; CDR2 reads FQNEAQ (reference sequence). CDR3 region: CASSQQGADGYTF. CDR3 nucleotides: TGTGCCAGCAGCCAACAGGGGGCGGATGGCTACACCTTC.

Ten or more counts support this clonotype. The chain joins TRBV5-1 to TRBJ2-5, with D perhaps matching TRBD1 or TRBD2 (5 bases each). The germline V gene encodes CDR1 SGHRS and CDR2 YFSETQ. Trimming took 3 bases from V and 1 from J, leaving 13 bases between them. This CDR3 is built from 15 residues. The CDR3 reads CASSSVVGGQETQYF. CDR3 DNA sequence: TGCGCCAGCAGCTCGGTGGTTGGGGGCCAAGAGACCCAGTACTTC.

In its sample, this clonotype was seen a few times. This chain connects TRBV6-2 or TRBV6-3 to TRBJ2-2; no clear D gene. Deletions cut 5 bases from V and 0 bases from J, with 7 bases between. The germline V gene has CDR1 MNHEY and CDR2 SVGEGT. The CDR3 is made up of 14 amino acids. Written as DNA, the CDR3 is TGTGCCAGCAGTCCCTCTTCGAACACCGGGGAGCTGTTTTTT. Its translation is CASSPSSNTGELFF.

The CDR3 sequence is CSAREGLGLASTDTQYF. In DNA form, the CDR3 reads TGCAGTGCTAGAGAGGGATTGGGACTAGCAAGCACAGATACGCAGTATTTT. The chain links TRBV20-1 to TRBJ2-3; 9 nucleotides match TRBD2. Germline V gene sequence: CDR1 DFQATT, CDR2 SNEGSKA (reference sequence). The CDR3 sequence is 17 residues long. V lost 0 bases to trimming and J lost 0 bases; unmatched junction nucleotides: 7.

This clonotype was recorded a few times. The chain combines TRBV5-1 with TRBJ1-2, with D hard to call. V was trimmed by 0 bases and J by 2 bases, leaving 8 bases between them. This CDR3 spans 14 amino acids. Per the germline V gene, CDR1 is SGHRS and CDR2 is YFSETQ. CDR3 sequence reads: CASSLDAANYGYTF. The CDR3 DNA is TGCGCCAGCAGCTTGGACGCCGCGAACTATGGCTACACCTTC.

This clonotype showed up just a few times. CDR3 coding DNA: TGTGCCAGCAGTACCGACACGGCCGGGGAGACCCAGTACTTC. Amino acids: CASSTDTAGETQYF. The chain links TRBV6-2 or TRBV6-3 to TRBJ2-5; no reliable D call. V lost 5 bases to trimming and J lost 5 bases, with 15 bases between them. Looked up from germline, CDR1 is MNHEY and CDR2 is SVGEGT. The CDR3 contains 14 residues.

In its sample, this clonotype was seen a few times. The chain couples TRBV27 to TRBJ2-1; 9 bases align to TRBD2. Unmatched junction bases numbered 19, after V lost 8 bases and J lost 5 bases. Germline V gene lookup returns CDR1 MNHEY and CDR2 SMNVEV (reference sequence). CDR3 size: 18 residues. The CDR3 here is CASARRPGPASGDNEQFF. CDR3 nucleotides: TGTGCCAGCGCTAGGAGACCGGGGCCCGCTAGCGGGGACAATGAGCAGTTCTTC.

The J gene is TRBJ2-7, the V gene TRBV27; the match to TRBD2 covers 13 bases. This CDR3 has 18 residues. V was clipped by 1 base and J by 6 bases; unmatched bases: 12. Per the germline V gene, CDR1 is MNHEY and CDR2 is SMNVEV (reference sequence). In nucleotides, the CDR3 is TGTGCCAGCAGTTTATACGCGACTAGCGGGGGGCTCTCGTTCGAGCAGTACTTC. Protein sequence: CASSLYATSGGLSFEQYF.

The chain recombines TRBV7-6 with TRBJ2-1, with 7 positions matching TRBD2. Per the germline V gene, CDR1 is SGHVS and CDR2 is FNYEAQ. The CDR3 is 15 residues long. Trimming took 5 bases from V and 3 from J; bases not matched to a gene: 7. The DNA of the CDR3 is TGTGCCAGCAGCCCCGCTGCGGGGGTCTACAATGAGCAGTTCTTC. Its translation: CASSPAAGVYNEQFF.